The 17 T cell receptor beta chains below come from one sample, sequenced in a study of human T cells and chemical hapten exposure. TCRdb fed the RACE reads into MiXCR, producing one record per CDR3 protein. This sample has about 96,000 distinct CDR3 sequences, with 9% to 9.5% found just once. The time point here: patch test 2, 6 weeks after DPC sensitization. Treatment of the sample: therapeutic diphenylcyclopropenone sensitization with weekly scalp DPC. The sequencing used whole blood, collected in connection with sensitization to the hapten diphenylcyclopropenone (DPC). The receptors derive from a woman between 40 and 50 years old with alopecia areata. Some clones in this sample may be carry-over from other donors' samples.

This clonotype was found a few times. The V and J genes are TRBV30 and TRBJ2-2, with 9 bases matching TRBD2. There are 16 residues in the CDR3. Germline CDR1 and CDR2: GTSNPN and SVGIG (reference sequence). V lost 0 bases and J lost 5; bases outside the gene matches: 7. As DNA, the CDR3 is TGTGCCTGGAGTGTACTTGAGACTAGCGGAACCGGGGAGCTGTTTTTT. It specifies CAWSVLETSGTGELFF.

This clonotype has just a few counts. DNA for the CDR3: TGCAGTGCTAGAGATATACTAGCTGGCGAGCAGTACTTC. It codes for CSARDILAGEQYF. V is TRBV20-1 and J is TRBJ2-7; D possibly corresponds to TRBD2 (6 bases). V lost 0 bases and J lost 6, with 12 bases in between. The CDR3 has 13 residues. From germline, CDR1 is DFQATT and CDR2 SNEGSKA (reference sequence).

This clonotype has ten or more counts. The V gene is TRBV7-6, the J gene TRBJ1-6; D remains unclear. The germline CDR1 and CDR2 sequences are SGHVS and FNYEAQ. The CDR3 is 16 amino acids. Between the trimmed V and J ends, which lost 1 base and 7 bases, there was a span of 14 bases. Here the CDR3 DNA reads TGTGCCAGCAGCTTAGGATCGGCGGCACAGAATTCACCCCTCCACTTT. It codes for CASSLGSAAQNSPLHF.

This clonotype has only a few counts. The chain has TRBV9 and TRBJ2-5; D not certain. The CDR3 spans 13 residues. From germline, CDR1 is SGDLS and CDR2 YYNGEE. V was clipped by 0 bases and J by 3 bases, with 6 bases between them. CDR3 loop: CASSVGLKETQYF. For the CDR3, the DNA is TGTGCCAGCAGCGTAGGGTTGAAAGAGACCCAGTACTTC. The variable domain in full, with the rest retrieved from reference TRBV9 and TRBJ2-5, is DSGVTQTPKHLITATGQRVTLRCSPRSGDLSVYWYQQSLDQGLQFLIQYYNGEERAKGNILERFSAQQFPDLHSELNLSSLELGDSALYFCASSVGLKETQYFGPGTRLLVL.

In this sample, this clonotype turned up many times. The chain recombines TRBV9 with TRBJ1-3; D call uncertain. Germline values: CDR1 SGDLS, CDR2 YYNGEE. V shed 0 bases and J shed 0 bases, with 13 bases lying between them. The CDR3 covers 17 residues. CDR3 DNA sequence: TGTGCCAGCAGCGTAGAGGACCTACCATTCTCTGGAAACACCATATATTTT. It is translated as CASSVEDLPFSGNTIYF. Combining the CDR3 with reference TRBV9 and TRBJ1-3 gives the whole variable domain DSGVTQTPKHLITATGQRVTLRCSPRSGDLSVYWYQQSLDQGLQFLIQYYNGEERAKGNILERFSAQQFPDLHSELNLSSLELGDSALYFCASSVEDLPFSGNTIYFGEGSWLTVV.

This clonotype was seen only a few times. This chain joins TRBV3-1 and TRBJ2-5; TRBD1 agrees at 7 bases. From germline, CDR1 is LGHDT and CDR2 YNNKEL (reference sequence). The V and J ends lost 4 bases and 6 bases, in that order; junction bases with no gene match: 5. The CDR3 contains 13 residues. CDR3 DNA: TGTGCCAGCAGCCCTTGGGACAGCCAGACCCAGTACTTC. Its translation is CASSPWDSQTQYF.

CDR3 amino acids: CSARGRATYEQYF. For the CDR3, the DNA is TGCAGTGCCCGAGGCAGGGCCACCTACGAGCAGTACTTC. The chain couples TRBV20-1 to TRBJ2-7, with a tentative D call TRBD1 (5 bases). Germline V gene sequence: CDR1 DFQATT, CDR2 SNEGSKA (reference sequence). CDR3 size: 13 residues. Trimming took 6 bases from V and 2 from J, leaving 14 bases between them.

This clonotype was counted at least ten times. The genes are TRBV6-5 and TRBJ1-5; 8 bases map to TRBD1. From germline, CDR1 is MNHEY and CDR2 SVGAGI. The V gene end was trimmed by 6 bases and the J gene end by 14 bases; junction bases not matched to a gene: 15. The CDR3 length is 14 residues. The DNA of the CDR3 is TGTGCCAGCAGGATGGACAGGGCCCTCGGTTCCGAGCATTTT. Residues: CASRMDRALGSEHF.

This clonotype was counted ten times or more. The V and J genes are TRBV20-1 and TRBJ2-1, with 9 bases lining up with TRBD2. With 7 bases clipped from V and 4 bases from J, the junction kept 2 bases outside the gene matches. The length of the CDR3 is 12 residues. Germline loops: CDR1 DFQATT, CDR2 SNEGSKA (reference sequence). In nucleotides, the CDR3 is TGCAGTGTAACTAGCGGGTACAATGAGCAGTTCTTC. Its protein is CSVTSGYNEQFF.

The table lists this clonotype with many counts. V and J are TRBV3-1 and TRBJ2-1; 12 positions match TRBD2. This CDR3 has 14 residues. V was pared by 6 bases and J by 8 bases, with 5 bases of the junction left unmatched. Germline assignment: CDR1 LGHDT and CDR2 YNNKEL (reference sequence). CDR3: CASSLAGGRDEQFF. The CDR3 DNA is TGTGCCAGCAGTCTAGCGGGGGGGAGGGATGAGCAGTTCTTC.

V gene TRBV5-4 combines with J gene TRBJ1-5; 8 bases are shared with TRBD1. CDR1 is SGHNT, CDR2 YYREEE, per germline (reference sequence). CDR3 length: 14 amino acids. V lost 5 bases, J lost 6 bases, and 7 bases stayed unmatched. DNA of the CDR3: TGTGCCAGCAGTTCGGACAGGGTGGGTCAGCCCCAGCATTTT. As protein: CASSSDRVGQPQHF.

This clonotype has ten or more counts. The J gene is TRBJ1-3, the V gene TRBV7-9, with D perhaps TRBD1 (5 bases). CDR1 is SEHNR, CDR2 FQNEAQ, per germline (reference sequence). CDR3 length: 16 residues. Trimming left V 2 bases short and J 0 bases short, with 11 bases between. The CDR3 protein is CASSLLGGVSGNTIYF. CDR3 nucleotides: TGTGCCAGCAGCTTACTTGGAGGGGTCTCTGGAAACACCATATATTTT.

This clonotype occurred a few times. V and J are TRBV6-6 and TRBJ2-7; the D is unclear. Germline V gene data show CDR1 as MNHNY and CDR2 as SVGAGI (reference sequence). The CDR3 loop spans 13 amino acids. V lost 2 bases and J lost 4, with 9 bases in between. The CDR3 is CASSYGNLYEQYF. The CDR3 nucleotides are TGTGCCAGCAGTTACGGGAACTTATACGAGCAGTACTTC.

This clonotype was observed a handful of times. The chain joins TRBV9 to TRBJ2-5; D ambiguous. The V and J ends lost 2 bases and 2 bases respectively, with 13 bases between them. The CDR3 contains 15 residues. Germline CDR1 SGDLS, CDR2 YYNGEE. DNA of the CDR3: TGTGCCAGCAGCGTTGGGCTTGACCAGCAAGAGACCCAGTACTTC. This sequence encodes CASSVGLDQQETQYF.

This clonotype was picked up a small number of times. The CDR3: CSVEEVGRTQYF. In DNA, the CDR3 is TGCAGCGTTGAAGAGGTCGGTAGGACCCAGTACTTC. The chain has TRBV29-1 and TRBJ2-5; the D is unclear. This CDR3 has 12 amino acids. V was shortened by 0 bases and J by 7 bases, with 9 bases between the two germline ends. CDR1 and CDR2 (germline): SQVTM, ANQGSEA. Based on the CDR3 plus reference TRBV29-1 and TRBJ2-5, the full variable domain is SAVISQKPSRDICQRGTSLTIQCQVDSQVTMMFWYRQQPGQSLTLIATANQGSEATYESGFVIDKFPISRPNLTFSTLTVSNMSPEDSSIYLCSVEEVGRTQYFGPGTRLLVL.

The table lists this clonotype with many counts. This chain uses TRBV6-6 with TRBJ1-2; the D is unclear. The CDR3 covers 13 residues. CDR1 is MNHNY, CDR2 SVGAGI, per germline (reference sequence). With 6 bases removed from V and 4 bases from J, the gap between germline ends came to 12 bases. CDR3: CASRDARSYGYTF. In nucleotides, the CDR3 is TGTGCCAGCAGAGATGCGAGGTCCTATGGCTACACCTTC.

The chain is built from TRBV2 and TRBJ2-1; D may be TRBD1 or TRBD2 (6 bases each). Deletions cut 0 bases from V and 8 bases from J, with 11 bases between. Germline CDR1 and CDR2: SNHLY and FYNNEI. The CDR3 totals 14 residues. In DNA, the CDR3 is TGTGCCAGCAGTGAAGCGCCGGGGGCCTATGAGCAGTTCTTC. It yields the protein CASSEAPGAYEQFF.